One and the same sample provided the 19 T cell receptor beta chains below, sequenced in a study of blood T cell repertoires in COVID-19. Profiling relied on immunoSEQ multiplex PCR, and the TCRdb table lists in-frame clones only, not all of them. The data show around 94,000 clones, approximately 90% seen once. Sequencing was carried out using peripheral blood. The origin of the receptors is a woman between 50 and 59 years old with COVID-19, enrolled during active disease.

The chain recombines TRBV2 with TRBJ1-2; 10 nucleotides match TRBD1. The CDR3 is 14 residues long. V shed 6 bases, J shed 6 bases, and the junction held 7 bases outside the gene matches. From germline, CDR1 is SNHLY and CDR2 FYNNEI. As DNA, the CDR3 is TGTGCCAGCAGCCGGGACAGGGGCATCGATGGCTACACCTTC. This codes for CASSRDRGIDGYTF.

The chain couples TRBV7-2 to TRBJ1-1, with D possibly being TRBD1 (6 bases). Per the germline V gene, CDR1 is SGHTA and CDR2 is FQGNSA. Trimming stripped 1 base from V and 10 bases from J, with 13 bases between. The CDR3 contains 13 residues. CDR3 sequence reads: CASSLETGGAAFF. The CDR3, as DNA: TGTGCCAGCAGCTTAGAAACGGGGGGGGCAGCTTTCTTT.

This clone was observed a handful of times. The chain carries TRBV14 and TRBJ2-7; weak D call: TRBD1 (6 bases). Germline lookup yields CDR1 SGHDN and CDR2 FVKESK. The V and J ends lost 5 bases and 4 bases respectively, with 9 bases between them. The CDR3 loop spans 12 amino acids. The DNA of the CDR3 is TGTGCCAGCAGCGACCAGGGGTACGAGCAGTACTTC. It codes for CASSDQGYEQYF.

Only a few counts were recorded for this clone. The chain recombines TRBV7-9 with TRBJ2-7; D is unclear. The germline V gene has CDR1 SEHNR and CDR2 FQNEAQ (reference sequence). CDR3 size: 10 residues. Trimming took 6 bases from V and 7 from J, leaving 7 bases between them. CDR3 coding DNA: TGTGCCAGCAGAGGAGAGGAGCAGTACTTC. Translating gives CASRGEEQYF.

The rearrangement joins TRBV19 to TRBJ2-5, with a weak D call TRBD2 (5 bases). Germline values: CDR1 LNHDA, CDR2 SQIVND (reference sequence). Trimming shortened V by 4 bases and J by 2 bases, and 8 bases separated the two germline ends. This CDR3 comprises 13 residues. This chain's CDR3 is CASSTGRQETQYF. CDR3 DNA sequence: TGTGCCAGTAGTACGGGAAGGCAAGAGACCCAGTACTTC.

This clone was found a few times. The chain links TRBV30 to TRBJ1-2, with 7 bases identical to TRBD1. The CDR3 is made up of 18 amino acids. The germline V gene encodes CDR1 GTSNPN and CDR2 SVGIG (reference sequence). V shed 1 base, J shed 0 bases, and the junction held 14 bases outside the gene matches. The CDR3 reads CAWSDPRRTGLANYGYTF. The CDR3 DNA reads TGTGCCTGGAGTGATCCCCGGCGGACAGGCCTAGCTAACTATGGCTACACCTTC.

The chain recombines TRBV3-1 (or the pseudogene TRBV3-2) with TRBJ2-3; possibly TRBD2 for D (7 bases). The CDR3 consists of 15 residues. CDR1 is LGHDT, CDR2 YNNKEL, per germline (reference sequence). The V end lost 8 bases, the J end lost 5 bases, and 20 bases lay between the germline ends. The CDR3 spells CASSQIGGPGDTQYF. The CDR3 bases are TGTGCCAGCTCCCAGATCGGGGGGCCTGGAGATACGCAGTATTTT.

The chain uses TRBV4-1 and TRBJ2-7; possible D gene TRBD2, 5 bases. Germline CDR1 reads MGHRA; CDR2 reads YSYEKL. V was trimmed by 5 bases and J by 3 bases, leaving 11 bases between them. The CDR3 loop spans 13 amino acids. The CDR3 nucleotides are TGCGCCAGCAGCGAAAACCGGGACTACGAGCAGTACTTC. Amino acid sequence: CASSENRDYEQYF.

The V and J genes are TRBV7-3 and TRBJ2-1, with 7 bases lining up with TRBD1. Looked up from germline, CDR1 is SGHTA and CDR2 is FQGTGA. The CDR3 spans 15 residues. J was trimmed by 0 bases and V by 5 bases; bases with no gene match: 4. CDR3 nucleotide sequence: TGTGCCAGCAGCCGGACAGGCAGCTCCTACAATGAGCAGTTCTTC. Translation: CASSRTGSSYNEQFF. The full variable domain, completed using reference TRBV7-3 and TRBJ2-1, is GAGVSQTPSNKVTEKGKYVELRCDPISGHTALYWYRQSLGQGPEFLIYFQGTGAADDSGLPNDRFFAVRPEGSVSTLKIQRTERGDSAVYLCASSRTGSSYNEQFFGPGTRLTVL.

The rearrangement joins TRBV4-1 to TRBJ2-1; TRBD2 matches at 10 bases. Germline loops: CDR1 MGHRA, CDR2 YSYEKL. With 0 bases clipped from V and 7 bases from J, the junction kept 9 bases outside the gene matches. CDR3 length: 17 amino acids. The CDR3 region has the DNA TGCGCCAGCAGCCAAGATCCCAGCGGGGGGGCTTGGAATGAGCAGTTCTTC. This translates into CASSQDPSGGAWNEQFF.

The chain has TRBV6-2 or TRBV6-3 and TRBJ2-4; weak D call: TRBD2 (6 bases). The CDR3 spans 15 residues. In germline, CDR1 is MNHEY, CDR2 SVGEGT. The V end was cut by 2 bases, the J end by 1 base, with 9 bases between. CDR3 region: CASSYDREAKNIQYF. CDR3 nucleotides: TGTGCCAGCAGTTACGACCGGGAGGCCAAAAACATTCAGTACTTC.

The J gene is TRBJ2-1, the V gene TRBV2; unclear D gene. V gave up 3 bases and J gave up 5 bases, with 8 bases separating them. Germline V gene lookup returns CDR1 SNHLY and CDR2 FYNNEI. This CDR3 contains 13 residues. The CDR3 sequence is CASSDWADNEQFF. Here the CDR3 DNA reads TGTGCCAGCAGTGATTGGGCAGACAATGAGCAGTTCTTC.

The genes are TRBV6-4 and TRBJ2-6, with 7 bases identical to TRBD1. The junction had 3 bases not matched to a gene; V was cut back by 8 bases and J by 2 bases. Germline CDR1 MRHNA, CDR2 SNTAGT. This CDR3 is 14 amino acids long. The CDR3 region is CASGQGAGANVLTF. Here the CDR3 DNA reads TGTGCCAGCGGCCAGGGGGCTGGGGCCAACGTCCTGACTTTC.

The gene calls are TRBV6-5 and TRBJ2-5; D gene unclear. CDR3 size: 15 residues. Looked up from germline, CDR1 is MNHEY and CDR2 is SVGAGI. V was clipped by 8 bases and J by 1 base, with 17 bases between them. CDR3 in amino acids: CASAMPWASQETQYF. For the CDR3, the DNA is TGTGCCAGCGCCATGCCTTGGGCGTCCCAAGAGACCCAGTACTTC.

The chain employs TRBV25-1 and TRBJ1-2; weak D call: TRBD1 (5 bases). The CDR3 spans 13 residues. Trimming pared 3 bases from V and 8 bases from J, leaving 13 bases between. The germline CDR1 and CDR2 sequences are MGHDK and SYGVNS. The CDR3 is CASSERGGFGYTF. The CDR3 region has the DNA TGTGCCAGCAGTGAGAGGGGAGGGTTCGGCTACACCTTC.

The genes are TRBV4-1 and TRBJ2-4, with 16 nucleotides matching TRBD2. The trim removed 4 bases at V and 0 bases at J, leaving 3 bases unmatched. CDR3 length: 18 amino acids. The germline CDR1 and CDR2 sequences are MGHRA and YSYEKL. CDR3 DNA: TGCGCCAGCAGCCCGGGACTAGCGGGGGGGATAGCCAAAAACATTCAGTACTTC. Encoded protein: CASSPGLAGGIAKNIQYF.

This CDR3 reads CATTKRGYNEQFF. The DNA of the CDR3 is TGTGCCACAACTAAGCGGGGGTACAATGAGCAGTTCTTC. J is TRBJ2-1 and V is TRBV6-5, with 8 nucleotides matching TRBD2. Germline V lookup: CDR1 MNHEY, CDR2 SVGAGI. V lost 10 bases, J lost 4 bases, and 6 bases stayed unmatched. This CDR3 has 13 amino acids.

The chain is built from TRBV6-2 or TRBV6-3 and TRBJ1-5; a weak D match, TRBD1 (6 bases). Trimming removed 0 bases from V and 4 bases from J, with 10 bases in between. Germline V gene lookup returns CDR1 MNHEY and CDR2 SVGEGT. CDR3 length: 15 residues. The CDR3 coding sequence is TGTGCCAGCAGTTACTCGACAGGTGCTAATCAGCCCCAGCATTTT. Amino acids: CASSYSTGANQPQHF.

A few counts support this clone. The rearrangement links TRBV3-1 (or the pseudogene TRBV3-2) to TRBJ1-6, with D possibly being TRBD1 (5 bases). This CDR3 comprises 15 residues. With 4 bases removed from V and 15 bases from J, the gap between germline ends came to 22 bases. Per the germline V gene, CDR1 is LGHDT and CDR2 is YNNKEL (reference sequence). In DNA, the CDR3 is TGTGCCAGCAGCCCACAAGGAGGGGTATACCGACTCCTCCACTTT. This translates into CASSPQGGVYRLLHF.